This T cell receptor beta chain was observed in a study of human T cells and chemical hapten exposure. Study background: A mostly female patient group had alopecia areata, totalis or universalis. Study-wide results and caveats: With DPC sensitization, TCRs exceeding 1 in 1000 frequency showed no change.

One entry per CDR3 protein, called by TCRdb with MiXCR from the RACE reads. In the table there are 95,000 or so distinct CDR3 sequences, 9.5% to 12% of which are singletons. This clonotype has just a few counts. Its antigen is unknown. Time point in this sample: patch test 2, 6 weeks after DPC sensitization. Treatment noted: therapeutic diphenylcyclopropenone sensitization with weekly scalp DPC. The CDR3 is 14 residues long. Germline V CDR1 and CDR2: DFQATT, SNEGSKA (reference sequence). The V segment lost 5 bases and the J segment 4 bases; nucleotides outside the gene matches: 8. The source is a woman in her 40s with alopecia areata. Some clones in this sample may be carry-over from other donors' samples. The V call is TRBV20-1, the J call TRBJ1-5; TRBD1 agrees at 7 bases. The material sequenced was whole blood, taken in connection with sensitization to the hapten diphenylcyclopropenone (DPC). The CDR3 nucleotides are TGCAGTGCTCTCCGGGACAGATCAAATCAGCCCCAGCATTTT. It codes for CSALRDRSNQPQHF.